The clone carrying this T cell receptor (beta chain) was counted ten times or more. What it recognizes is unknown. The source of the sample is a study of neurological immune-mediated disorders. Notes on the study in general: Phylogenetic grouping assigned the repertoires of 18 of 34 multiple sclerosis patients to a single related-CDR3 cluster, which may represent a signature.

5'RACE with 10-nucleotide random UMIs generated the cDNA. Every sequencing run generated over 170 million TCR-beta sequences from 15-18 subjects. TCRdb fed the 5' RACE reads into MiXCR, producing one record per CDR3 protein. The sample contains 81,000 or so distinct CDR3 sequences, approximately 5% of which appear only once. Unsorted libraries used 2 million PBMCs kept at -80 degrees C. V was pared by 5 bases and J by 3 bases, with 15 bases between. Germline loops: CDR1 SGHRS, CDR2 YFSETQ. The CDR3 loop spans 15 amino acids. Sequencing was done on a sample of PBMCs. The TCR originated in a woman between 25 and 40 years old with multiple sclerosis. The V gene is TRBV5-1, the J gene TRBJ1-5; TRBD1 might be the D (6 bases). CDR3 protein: CASSPGGLANQPQHF. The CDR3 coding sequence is TGCGCCAGCAGTCCCGGGGGGCTGGCCAATCAGCCCCAGCATTTT.